Below, 23 T cell receptor beta chains from the same sample are listed, as sequenced in a study of T cells in localized non-small cell lung cancer. Method: immunoSEQ multiplex PCR; TCRdb's copy keeps in-frame clones and lacks some. The table lists some 28,000 clones, 70% to 90% of them singletons. Sequenced material: peripheral blood, taken before any cancer treatment. The receptors stem from a woman aged 18 to 55 with stage I lung adenocarcinoma.

This clone showed up just a few times. The chain carries TRBV29-1 and TRBJ2-1; D is perhaps TRBD2 (5 bases). V was cut by 7 bases and J by 5 bases, with 15 bases left in between. Germline CDR1 SQVTM, CDR2 ANQGSEA. The CDR3 has 13 amino acids. The CDR3 DNA follows: TGCAGCGCCCCAACCAGCGGAGACAATGAGCAGTTCTTC. It encodes CSAPTSGDNEQFF.

The J gene is TRBJ2-1, the V gene TRBV2, with TRBD2 matching over 9 bases. V was pared by 7 bases and J by 1 base, with 14 bases of the junction left unmatched. Germline CDR1 SNHLY, CDR2 FYNNEI. The CDR3 is made up of 18 amino acids. The CDR3 DNA sequence: TGTGCCAGCAAATTGGGACTAGCACAAATGGGGTCCTACAATGAGCAGTTCTTC. This codes for CASKLGLAQMGSYNEQFF. Combining the CDR3 with reference TRBV2 and TRBJ2-1 gives the whole variable domain EPEVTQTPSHQVTQMGQEVILRCVPISNHLYFYWYRQILGQKVEFLVSFYNNEISEKSEIFDDQFSVERPDGSNFTLKIRSTKLEDSAMYFCASKLGLAQMGSYNEQFFGPGTRLTVL.

This clone is a singleton in its sample. V is TRBV5-4 and J is TRBJ2-1; D possibly uses TRBD1 or TRBD2 (5 bases each). V shed 0 bases and J shed 6 bases, with 16 bases lying between them. From germline, CDR1 is SGHNT and CDR2 YYREEE (reference sequence). This CDR3 has 16 residues. The chain's CDR3 is CASSLGGVRLSNEQFF. CDR3 nucleotide sequence: TGTGCCAGCAGCTTGGGAGGGGTACGGCTTTCCAATGAGCAGTTCTTC.

In its sample, this clone was seen once. The CDR3 is CASSLALWAGREKLFF. CDR3 sequence (DNA): TGTGCCAGCAGCTTAGCGCTGTGGGCAGGGAGGGAAAAACTGTTTTTT. This chain connects TRBV7-2 to TRBJ1-4, with a weak D call TRBD1 (5 bases). V was clipped by 0 bases and J by 8 bases, with 16 bases between them. The CDR3 spans 16 residues. The germline V gene has CDR1 SGHTA and CDR2 FQGNSA.

The chain carries TRBV7-8 and TRBJ2-7, with 10 positions matching TRBD2. In germline, CDR1 is SGHVS, CDR2 FQNEAQ. The CDR3 sequence is 16 residues long. The J segment lost 2 bases and the V segment lost 4 bases, leaving 8 bases of the junction unmatched. The CDR3: CASSSAVAGGTYEQYF. The CDR3 region has the DNA TGTGCCAGCAGCTCCGCGGTAGCGGGAGGCACCTACGAGCAGTACTTC.

The gene calls are TRBV28 and TRBJ1-2; D not certain. The germline V gene encodes CDR1 MDHEN and CDR2 SYDVKM. The CDR3 consists of 12 residues. Trimming took off 5 bases at V and 9 bases at J, with 13 bases between the two ends. The CDR3 protein is CASSAGIESYTF. The CDR3 DNA reads TGTGCCAGCAGTGCGGGAATCGAGAGCTACACCTTC.

The CDR3 here is CASRAGTGNTEAFF. The CDR3 DNA follows: TGTGCCAGCAGAGCCGGGACAGGGAACACTGAAGCTTTCTTT. The chain couples TRBV2 to TRBJ1-1; TRBD1 agrees at 8 bases. Germline loops: CDR1 SNHLY, CDR2 FYNNEI. The CDR3 is made up of 14 amino acids. The ends lost 6 bases at V and 1 base at J; junction bases unmatched: 4.

The V gene is TRBV27, the J gene TRBJ2-1, with D unresolved. The V gene lost 0 bases and the J gene lost 12 bases, with 12 bases spanning the gap. This CDR3 comprises 13 residues. Per germline, CDR1 MNHEY and CDR2 SMNVEV (reference sequence). CDR3 nucleotide sequence: TGTGCCAGCAGTTTATCTCGACCCAAGGGGCAGTTCTTC. Amino acids: CASSLSRPKGQFF.

Only one count was recorded for this clone. The rearrangement links TRBV28 to TRBJ1-2, with D possibly matching TRBD1 (6 bases). The V and J ends lost 2 bases and 5 bases respectively, with 12 bases between them. The CDR3 totals 14 residues. Germline-derived CDR1 and CDR2 are MDHEN and SYDVKM. CDR3 region: CASSLRGNVYGYTF. In nucleotides, the CDR3 is TGTGCCAGCAGTTTAAGGGGGAATGTTTATGGCTACACCTTC.

The rearrangement uses TRBV5-1 and TRBJ1-1, with 7 bases fitting TRBD1. This CDR3 has 14 amino acids. The J segment lost 5 bases and the V segment lost 0 bases, leaving 4 bases of the junction unmatched. The germline V gene encodes CDR1 SGHRS and CDR2 YFSETQ. The CDR3 loop is CASSLVAGGTEAFF. DNA of the CDR3: TGCGCCAGCAGCTTGGTTGCAGGGGGAACTGAAGCTTTCTTT.

The V call is TRBV5-8, the J call TRBJ1-5, with a possible D match to TRBD1 (5 bases). The CDR3 is made up of 14 amino acids. Trimming left V 2 bases short and J 5 bases short, with 11 bases between. The germline gives CDR1 SGHTS, CDR2 YDEGEE. The CDR3 loop reads CASSLKGYYQPQHF. For the CDR3, the DNA is TGTGCCAGCAGCTTAAAGGGGTACTATCAGCCCCAGCATTTT. Using reference TRBV5-8 and TRBJ1-5 for the parts outside the CDR3, the full variable domain is EAGVTQSPTHLIKTRGQQATLRCSPISGHTSVYWYQQALGLGLQFLLWYDEGEERNRGNFPPRFSGRQFPNYSSELNVNALELEDSALYLCASSLKGYYQPQHFGDGTRLSIL.

The chain combines TRBV18 with TRBJ2-5, with TRBD2 matching 9 bases. J gave up 0 bases and V 2 bases, and 10 bases lay outside the gene matches. This CDR3 has 18 residues. Germline V gene lookup returns CDR1 KGHSH and CDR2 LQKENI. The CDR3 sequence: CASSPRHPLAGDQETQYF. The CDR3, as DNA: TGTGCCAGCTCACCAAGACACCCATTAGCGGGAGACCAAGAGACCCAGTACTTC.

This sequence joins TRBV18 and TRBJ2-1, with a weak D call TRBD1 (7 bases). The CDR3 totals 13 residues. Trimming cost V 3 bases and J 9 bases, with 12 bases left between them. Germline-derived CDR1 and CDR2 are KGHSH and LQKENI. The CDR3 protein is CASSPRRGVEQFF. The DNA of the CDR3 is TGTGCCAGCTCACCGCGCAGGGGGGTTGAGCAGTTCTTC.

This rearrangement joins TRBV21-1 to TRBJ1-3; TRBD1, the table's D call, lacks a check against the DNA. TRBV21-1 is a pseudogene segment. This CDR3 is built from 15 residues. Here the CDR3 reads CASSNPGQDLNTIYF. The DNA of the CDR3 is TGTGCCAGCAGCAACCCGGGACAGGATCTAAACACCATATATTTT.

The V call is TRBV4-1, the J call TRBJ1-4, with TRBD1 identical over 7 bases. Germline trimming cut 5 bases from V and 10 bases from J; bases unmatched to any gene: 13. Germline V lookup: CDR1 MGHRA, CDR2 YSYEKL. There are 15 residues in the CDR3. CDR3 sequence: CASSEGAVEGRKLFF. DNA for the CDR3: TGCGCCAGCAGCGAGGGGGCCGTGGAAGGGAGAAAACTGTTTTTT.

This clone was seen just once. The chain joins TRBV18 to TRBJ2-2; TRBD1 might be the D (6 bases). The V gene's germline CDR1 is KGHSH and CDR2 LQKENI. This CDR3 region has 14 residues. The V gene lost 2 bases and the J gene lost 3 bases, with 7 bases spanning the gap. CDR3 protein: CASSPNRDTGELFF. CDR3 DNA sequence: TGTGCCAGCTCACCAAACAGGGACACCGGGGAGCTGTTTTTT.

The rearrangement joins TRBV18 to TRBJ2-7; D not certain. This CDR3 is built from 15 residues. Germline CDR1 reads KGHSH; CDR2 reads LQKENI. V lost 1 base, J lost 2 bases, and 12 bases lay in between. CDR3 sequence reads: CASSPRRRNPYEQYF. The CDR3 nucleotides are TGTGCCAGCTCACCACGAAGGCGAAACCCCTACGAGCAGTACTTC.

V and J are TRBV14 and TRBJ2-7; TRBD2 matches 14 bases. V was clipped by 4 bases and J by 2 bases; unmatched bases: 10. The CDR3 has 18 amino acids. Germline loops: CDR1 SGHDN, CDR2 FVKESK. The CDR3 sequence: CASSLRLAGGPNAYEQYF. In nucleotides, the CDR3 is TGTGCCAGCAGCCTTCGACTAGCGGGAGGGCCGAATGCCTACGAGCAGTACTTC.

V is TRBV11-2 and J is TRBJ2-7; no definite D call. Trimming stripped 4 bases from V and 3 bases from J, with 7 bases between. Germline V gene sequence: CDR1 SGHAT, CDR2 FQNNGV. CDR3 length: 12 amino acids. The CDR3 loop is CASSSGDYEQYF. CDR3 nucleotide sequence: TGTGCCAGCAGCTCTGGTGACTACGAGCAGTACTTC.

This chain uses TRBV5-1 with TRBJ2-3; 13 positions agree with TRBD2. The CDR3 sequence is 19 residues long. CDR1 SGHRS and CDR2 YFSETQ come from the germline V gene. V lost 0 bases and J lost 2; bases outside the gene matches: 9. CDR3 coding DNA: TGCGCCAGCAGCTTGGTGCGGACTAGCGGGAGCGGAGACACAGATACGCAGTATTTT. Protein: CASSLVRTSGSGDTDTQYF.

J is TRBJ1-2 and V is TRBV7-2; D gene uncertain. Trimming removed 1 base from V and 0 bases from J, with 12 bases in between. Germline-derived CDR1 and CDR2 are SGHTA and FQGNSA. The CDR3 is 16 residues long. In DNA, the CDR3 is TGTGCCAGCAGCTTAGATCTATTAACCTCTAACTATGGCTACACCTTC. Translated, it gives CASSLDLLTSNYGYTF.

This rearrangement joins TRBV6-6 to TRBJ2-3, with TRBD2 identical over 9 bases. With V trimmed by 6 bases and J by 3 bases, 10 bases remained unmatched. Per the germline V gene, CDR1 is MNHNY and CDR2 is SVGAGI (reference sequence). The CDR3 sequence is 16 residues long. For the CDR3, the DNA is TGTGCCAGCAGGCCGGAGCGGGAGGTATGGACAGATACGCAGTATTTT. It encodes CASRPEREVWTDTQYF.

This sequence joins TRBV7-2 and TRBJ2-2; D not resolved. Germline lookup yields CDR1 SGHTA and CDR2 FQGNSA. CDR3 length: 15 residues. Trimming removed 5 bases at V and 3 bases at J, with 13 bases between. CDR3 sequence (DNA): TGTGCCAGCAGCGTACTAATGGGCGACACCGGGGAGCTGTTTTTT. Its translation: CASSVLMGDTGELFF.